This is a list of T cell receptor beta chains from one sample in a study of T-cell reconstitution after alpha-beta-depleted transplantation in children. In TCRdb, the PCR reads were re-called with MiXCR into one record per CDR3 protein. There are about 360,000 distinct CDR3 sequences in the sample; roughly 14% occur only once, and around 4.5% lies in the top ten. The material was PBMCs, obtained from the stem cell graft. These receptor sequences come from a human donor who donated a stem cell graft to a child with Fanconi anemia. Each CDR3 is given with its conserved first and last residue. Fields, in order: V gene, clone size, J gene, D gene, CDR3 protein, CDR3 DNA. D genes are given only for firm matches. Rows give clone size only sometimes, using once, few, many, or a class for an expanded clone.

TRBV12-3/TRBV12-4	NA	TRBJ2-3	NA	CASSFKIGGDTQYF	TGTGCCAGCAGTTTTAAAATAGGGGGAGATACGCAGTATTTT
TRBV18	many	TRBJ2-1	TRBD2	CASSLLAGVGNEQFF	TGTGCCAGCTCACTCTTAGCGGGAGTGGGCAATGAGCAGTTCTTC
TRBV7-2	few	TRBJ2-1	NA	CASSLQQGEQFF	TGTGCCAGCAGCTTACAGCAGGGAGAGCAGTTCTTC
TRBV10-3	NA	TRBJ2-1	TRBD2	CAISESGRGDYNEQFF	TGTGCCATCAGTGAGTCAGGACGGGGGGACTACAATGAGCAGTTCTTC
TRBV13	NA	TRBJ1-4	NA	CASSPGGRLGMGNEKLFF	TGTGCCAGCAGCCCGGGGGGTCGTCTCGGGATGGGAAATGAAAAACTGTTTTTT
TRBV28	few	TRBJ1-6	NA	CASRDKNSYNSPLHF	TGTGCCAGCAGAGACAAAAACTCCTATAATTCACCCCTCCACTTT
TRBV29-1	few	TRBJ1-5	TRBD1	CSVRTGENQPQHF	TGCAGCGTCCGGACAGGGGAAAATCAGCCCCAGCATTTT
TRBV4-3	few	TRBJ1-6	NA	CASSQDEAGSSYNSPLHF	TGCGCCAGCAGCCAAGATGAGGCAGGGAGCTCCTATAATTCACCCCTCCACTTT
TRBV5-1	few	TRBJ2-7	TRBD1	CASSGAKTGTYYEQYF	TGCGCCAGCAGCGGGGCAAAGACAGGGACCTACTACGAGCAGTACTTC
TRBV9	NA	TRBJ2-2	TRBD2	CASSVLAGNTGELFF	TGTGCCAGCAGCGTGCTAGCGGGGAACACCGGGGAGCTGTTTTTT
TRBV19	NA	TRBJ2-1	NA	CASILNNEQFF	TGTGCCAGTATCCTCAACAATGAGCAGTTCTTC
TRBV12-3/TRBV12-4	few	TRBJ1-5	NA	CASTPMGARGNQPQHF	TGTGCCAGCACCCCCATGGGGGCCAGGGGCAATCAGCCCCAGCATTTT
TRBV7-9	NA	TRBJ2-7	NA	CASSLAGGLSEQYF	TGTGCCAGCAGCTTAGCGGGGGGTCTCTCCGAGCAGTACTTC
TRBV7-3	NA	TRBJ2-5	NA	CASSETSMSKTQYF	TGTGCCAGCAGTGAAACTAGCATGTCGAAGACCCAGTACTTC
TRBV10-3	many	TRBJ1-5	NA	CAISAGNQPQHF	TGTGCCATCAGTGCCGGTAATCAGCCCCAGCATTTT
TRBV29-1	NA	TRBJ1-1	NA	CSVDKGLGTEAFF	TGCAGCGTTGATAAGGGGCTTGGGACTGAAGCTTTCTTT
TRBV6-5	NA	TRBJ1-1	NA	CASSYSAGLSTEAFF	TGTGCCAGCAGTTACTCGGCGGGACTAAGCACTGAAGCTTTCTTT
TRBV7-6	few	TRBJ2-3	NA	CASSLEPGLKADTQYF	TGTGCCAGCAGCTTAGAGCCGGGGTTAAAGGCAGATACGCAGTATTTT
TRBV4-3	many	TRBJ1-2	NA	CASSQDYKGFHGYTF	TGCGCCAGCAGCCAAGACTACAAGGGGTTTCATGGCTACACCTTC
TRBV5-1	few	TRBJ2-2	NA	CASSLAGGGELFF	TGCGCCAGCAGCTTGGCCGGGGGCGGGGAGCTGTTTTTT
TRBV5-6	few	TRBJ2-2	NA	CASSTGLNTGELFF	TGTGCCAGCAGCACCGGACTAAATACCGGGGAGCTGTTTTTT
TRBV6-2/TRBV6-3	NA	TRBJ2-7	NA	CASRPDSGSSYEQYF	TGTGCCAGCAGACCCGATAGCGGTTCTTCCTACGAGCAGTACTTC
TRBV9	NA	TRBJ1-2	NA	CASTGRLNYGYTF	TGTGCCAGCACGGGCAGACTAAACTATGGCTACACCTTC
TRBV12-3/TRBV12-4	NA	TRBJ1-1	NA	CASSHPIGSPSNTEAFF	TGTGCCAGCAGTCATCCGATAGGGTCCCCCTCGAACACTGAAGCTTTCTTT
TRBV6-5	NA	TRBJ2-1	NA	CASSYGGVNEQFF	TGTGCCAGCAGTTACGGAGGGGTGAATGAGCAGTTCTTC
TRBV12-3/TRBV12-4	few	TRBJ2-7	NA	CASRTTNLGEQYF	TGTGCCAGCAGGACGACAAATTTGGGCGAGCAGTACTTC
TRBV10-3	few	TRBJ2-1	NA	CAISEGGRIIF	TGTGCCATCAGTGAGGGCGGGCGGATCATCTTC
TRBV4-3	many	TRBJ1-6	TRBD1	CASSQAGQGNNSPLHF	TGCGCCAGCAGCCAAGCGGGACAGGGCAACAATTCACCCCTCCACTTT
TRBV5-4	few	TRBJ1-5	NA	CASSRGGTDQPQHF	TGTGCCAGCAGCCGGGGTGGTACAGATCAGCCCCAGCATTTT
TRBV18	NA	TRBJ1-1	NA	CASSPSVNTEAFF	TGTGCCAGCTCACCTTCGGTGAACACTGAAGCTTTCTTT
TRBV9	NA	TRBJ2-5	TRBD2	CASSGTSASGETQYF	TGTGCCAGCAGCGGGACTAGCGCCTCGGGTGAGACCCAGTACTTC
TRBV28	many	TRBJ1-2	NA	CASSLGAGGGYTF	TGTGCCAGCAGTTTAGGGGCTGGGGGTGGCTACACCTTC
TRBV20-1	NA	TRBJ1-5	NA	CSASSTPEEPQHF	TGCAGTGCTAGTTCGACTCCGGAGGAGCCCCAGCATTTT
TRBV24-1	NA	TRBJ2-5	NA	CATSEGVEETQYF	TGTGCCACCAGTGAAGGAGTAGAAGAGACCCAGTACTTC
TRBV5-1	NA	TRBJ1-1	NA	CASSLEDFQGVNTEAFF	TGCGCCAGCAGCTTGGAGGATTTTCAGGGTGTGAACACTGAAGCTTTCTTT
TRBV12-3/TRBV12-4	NA	TRBJ1-1	NA	CASRVSPSNTEAFF	TGTGCCAGCAGAGTTAGTCCCTCGAACACTGAAGCTTTCTTT
TRBV7-2	NA	TRBJ1-1	NA	CASSGLVGESAFF	TGTGCCAGCAGCGGGCTTGTTGGGGAGTCAGCTTTCTTT
TRBV4-3	many	TRBJ2-1	TRBD1	CASSQDGTGGYNEQFF	TGCGCCAGCAGCCAAGATGGGACAGGGGGCTACAATGAGCAGTTCTTC
TRBV7-9	NA	TRBJ2-5	NA	CASSPDLGLQETQYF	TGTGCCAGCAGCCCAGATCTTGGACTCCAAGAGACCCAGTACTTC
TRBV4-3	NA	TRBJ1-4	NA	CASSLLNAGKLFF	TGCGCCAGCAGCCTCCTAAACGCGGGAAAACTGTTTTTT
TRBV4-3	few	TRBJ2-7	NA	CASSQAPGHTYEQYF	TGCGCCAGCAGCCAAGCACCGGGACATACCTACGAGCAGTACTTC
TRBV27	many	TRBJ2-7	TRBD1	CASSFSGQGPYEQYF	TGTGCCAGCAGTTTCTCGGGACAGGGACCCTACGAGCAGTACTTC
TRBV5-1	few	TRBJ2-3	NA	CASSAGQGGGDTQYF	TGCGCCAGCAGCGCAGGCCAGGGAGGTGGAGATACGCAGTATTTT
TRBV5-1	many	TRBJ2-2	NA	CASSLYSLRVAGELFF	TGCGCCAGCAGCTTGTATTCACTCAGGGTGGCCGGGGAGCTGTTTTTT
TRBV5-1	few	TRBJ2-2	TRBD1	CASSKDRVGGELFF	TGCGCCAGCTCGAAGGACAGGGTTGGCGGGGAGCTGTTTTTT
TRBV20-1	few	TRBJ2-3	TRBD2	CSARDPGGGPADTQYF	TGCAGTGCTAGAGATCCGGGCGGGGGTCCCGCAGATACGCAGTATTTT
TRBV4-2	few	TRBJ2-1	NA	CASSQEFRWEQFF	TGTGCCAGCAGCCAGGAGTTCCGTTGGGAGCAGTTCTTC
TRBV3-1	few	TRBJ2-3	NA	CASSSLTTTSRKRTDTQYF	TGTGCCAGCAGTTCCCTTACTACCACCTCCCGAAAACGCACAGATACGCAGTATTTT
TRBV29-1	few	TRBJ1-2	NA	CSVVQNYGYTF	TGCAGCGTTGTACAGAACTATGGCTACACCTTC
TRBV9	few	TRBJ2-3	NA	CASSPQKGQDTQYF	TGTGCCAGCAGCCCTCAGAAGGGCCAAGATACGCAGTATTTT
TRBV6-1	few	TRBJ2-5	TRBD1	CASRPDREPQETQYF	TGTGCCAGCAGACCGGACAGGGAACCCCAAGAGACCCAGTACTTC
TRBV30	NA	TRBJ2-1	TRBD1	CAWSVGQLIYNEQFF	TGTGCCTGGAGTGTGGGACAGTTAATCTACAATGAGCAGTTCTTC
TRBV11-2	few	TRBJ2-1	NA	CASSVDRGSYNEQFF	TGTGCCAGCAGCGTCGACAGAGGCTCCTACAATGAGCAGTTCTTC